The clone carrying this T cell receptor (beta chain) was seen a few times. Its specificity is unknown. Other autoimmune diseases, uncontrolled infections, pregnancy or lactation excluded patients from enrollment. Clinical symptoms, serum thyroxine, TRAb, thyroid ultrasound and orbital computed tomography determined diagnosis. RNA transcripts served as template for amplifying TCR beta CDR3 sequences. The first round was an RT-PCR with HTBI primers, and the second round was a multiplex PCR. TCRdb re-analysed the multiplex PCR reads in MiXCR, keeping a single row per CDR3 protein. The sample consists of 300,000 to 450,000 distinct CDR3 sequences, approximately 17% of them appearing once. The sample belongs to a study of Graves' ophthalmopathy and Graves' hyperthyroidism. In the study overall: Sampling took place at initial diagnosis, with peripheral blood obtained before any treatment. Study-wide points: Most thyroid clonotypes expanded beyond 0.001 frequency were also found in blood.

The CDR3 length is 13 residues. CDR1 and CDR2 (germline): LNHDA, SQIVND (reference sequence). Between the trimmed V and J ends, which lost 7 bases and 3 bases, there was a span of 11 bases. The source material was peripheral blood. V usage is TRBV19 and J usage is TRBJ2-3; D perhaps matches TRBD1 (6 bases). The clonotype originates from an adult woman with stable Graves' hyperthyroidism. CDR3 nucleotides: TGTGCCAGTAACCGAGACAGGACAGATACGCAGTATTTT. It codes for CASNRDRTDTQYF.